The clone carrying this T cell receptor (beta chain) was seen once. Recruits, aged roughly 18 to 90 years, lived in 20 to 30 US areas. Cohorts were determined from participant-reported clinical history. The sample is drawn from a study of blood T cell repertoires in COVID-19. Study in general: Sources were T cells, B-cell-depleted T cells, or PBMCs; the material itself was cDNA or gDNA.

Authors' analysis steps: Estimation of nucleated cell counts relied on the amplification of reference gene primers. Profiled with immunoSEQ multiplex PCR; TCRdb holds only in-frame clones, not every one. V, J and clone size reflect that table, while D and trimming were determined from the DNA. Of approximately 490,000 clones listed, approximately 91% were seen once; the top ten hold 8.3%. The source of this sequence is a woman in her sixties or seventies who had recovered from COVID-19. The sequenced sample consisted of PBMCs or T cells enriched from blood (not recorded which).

The CDR3 coding sequence is TGTGCCAGTAGTCCCCATGTCCAGAACACCGGGGAGCTGTTTTTT. Encoded protein: CASSPHVQNTGELFF. This chain uses TRBV19 with TRBJ2-2; D not certain. Germline CDR1 reads LNHDA; CDR2 reads SQIVND (reference sequence). V shed 5 bases and J shed 1 base, with 11 bases lying between them. This CDR3 has 15 amino acids. Filled out from reference TRBV19 and TRBJ2-2, the complete variable domain reads DGGITQSPKYLFRKEGQNVTLSCEQNLNHDAMYWYRQDPGQGLRLIYYSQIVNDFQKGDIAEGYSVSREKKESFPLTVTSAQKNPTAFYLCASSPHVQNTGELFFGEGSRLTVL.